The 3 T cell receptor beta chains given below trace back to one sample, sequenced in a study of CD8 T cells in ankylosing spondylitis. Study-level findings and limits: What seemed typical of ankylosing spondylitis blood was a TCR beta motif built from under 10 highly homologous variants.

A single record per CDR3 protein comes from TCRdb applying MiXCR to the 5' RACE reads. The table lists over 400,000 distinct CDR3 sequences, about 25% of them singletons. The antigens for these receptors are not known. The sample was blood, either unsorted or a sorted T cell fraction (not recorded which). The receptors stem from a male donor with ankylosing spondylitis.

This clonotype was counted between two and nine times. V is TRBV12-3 or TRBV12-4 and J is TRBJ1-6; no firm D call. This CDR3 comprises 13 residues. Trimming shortened V by 6 bases and J by 7 bases, and 10 bases separated the two germline ends. As DNA, the CDR3 is TGTGCCAGCAGCTACCAGTGGAATTCACCCCTCCACTTT. This sequence encodes CASSYQWNSPLHF.

V and J are TRBV11-1 and TRBJ2-6, with 15 bases identical to TRBD2. The germline gives CDR1 SGHAT, CDR2 FQDESV (reference sequence). The CDR3 loop spans 19 amino acids. The J segment lost 2 bases and the V segment lost 5 bases, leaving 7 bases of the junction unmatched. CDR3 in DNA: TGTGCCAGCAGCCCCGGGACTAGCGGGAGGTGGACTGGGGCCAACGTCCTGACTTTC. Encoded protein: CASSPGTSGRWTGANVLTF.

This chain uses TRBV5-1 with TRBJ1-1; the D is unclear. V lost 4 bases and J 3 bases, leaving 19 bases between the germline ends. Germline values: CDR1 SGHRS, CDR2 YFSETQ. The CDR3 is 16 residues long. For the CDR3, the DNA is TGCGCCAGCAGCCAGGATCCTCAGGCCCGAGACACTGAAGCTTTCTTT. Translated: CASSQDPQARDTEAFF.